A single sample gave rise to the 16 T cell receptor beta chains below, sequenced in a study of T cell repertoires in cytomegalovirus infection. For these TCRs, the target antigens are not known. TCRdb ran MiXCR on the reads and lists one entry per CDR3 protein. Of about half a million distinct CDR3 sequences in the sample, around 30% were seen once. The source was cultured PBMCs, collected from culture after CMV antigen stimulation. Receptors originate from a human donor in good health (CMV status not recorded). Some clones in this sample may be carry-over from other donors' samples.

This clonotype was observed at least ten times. The CDR3 nucleotides are TGTGCCAGCAGTTACTCCGCTAGCGGGAGGTATACAGATACGCAGTATTTT. It codes for CASSYSASGRYTDTQYF. This chain joins TRBV6-6 and TRBJ2-3; 11 positions match TRBD2. V shed 0 bases and J 3 bases; nucleotides not matched to a gene: 5. Germline loops: CDR1 MNHNY, CDR2 SVGAGI (reference sequence). This CDR3 is built from 17 residues.

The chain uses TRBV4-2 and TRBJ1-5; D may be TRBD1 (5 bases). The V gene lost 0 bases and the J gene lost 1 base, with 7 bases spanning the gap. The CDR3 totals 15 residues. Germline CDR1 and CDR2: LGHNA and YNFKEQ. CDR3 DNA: TGTGCCAGCAGCCAAGATGGGGCCAGCAATCAGCCCCAGCATTTT. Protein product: CASSQDGASNQPQHF.

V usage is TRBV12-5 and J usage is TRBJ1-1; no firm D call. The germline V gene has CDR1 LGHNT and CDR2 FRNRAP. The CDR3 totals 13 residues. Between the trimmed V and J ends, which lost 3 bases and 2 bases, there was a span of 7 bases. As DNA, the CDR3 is TGTGCTAGTGGTTTAACCCGAAACACTGAAGCTTTCTTT. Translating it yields CASGLTRNTEAFF.

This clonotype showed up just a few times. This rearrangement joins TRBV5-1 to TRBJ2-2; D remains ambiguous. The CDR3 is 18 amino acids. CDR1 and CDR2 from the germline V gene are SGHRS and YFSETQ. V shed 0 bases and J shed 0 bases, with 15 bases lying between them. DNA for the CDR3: TGCGCCAGCAGCTTGGGGGGTCGACTGACCTCGAACACCGGGGAGCTGTTTTTT. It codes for CASSLGGRLTSNTGELFF. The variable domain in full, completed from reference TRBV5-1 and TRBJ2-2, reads KAGVTQTPRYLIKTRGQQVTLSCSPISGHRSVSWYQQTPGQGLQFLFEYFSETQRNKGNFPGRFSGRQFSNSRSEMNVSTLELGDSALYLCASSLGGRLTSNTGELFFGEGSRLTVL.

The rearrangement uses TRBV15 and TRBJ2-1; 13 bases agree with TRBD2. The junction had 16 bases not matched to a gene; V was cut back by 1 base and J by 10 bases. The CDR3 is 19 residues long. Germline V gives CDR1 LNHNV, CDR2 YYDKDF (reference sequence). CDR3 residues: CATSRALAGGPGSFREQFF. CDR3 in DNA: TGTGCCACCAGCAGAGCACTAGCGGGAGGGCCCGGTTCATTTAGGGAGCAGTTCTTC.

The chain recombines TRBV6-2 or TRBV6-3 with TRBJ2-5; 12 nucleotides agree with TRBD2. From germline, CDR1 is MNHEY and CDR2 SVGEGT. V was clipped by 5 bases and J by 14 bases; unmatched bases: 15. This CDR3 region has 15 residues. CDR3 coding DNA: TGTGCCAGCAGTCCAATCGGGACTAGCGGGCCCTTGAGATACTTC. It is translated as CASSPIGTSGPLRYF.

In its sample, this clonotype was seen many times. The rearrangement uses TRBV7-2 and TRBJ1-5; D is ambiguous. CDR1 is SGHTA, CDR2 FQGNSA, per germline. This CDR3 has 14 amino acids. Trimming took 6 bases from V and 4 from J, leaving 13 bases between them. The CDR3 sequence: CASRREAGNQPQHF. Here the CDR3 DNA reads TGTGCCAGCAGACGCGAGGCGGGGAATCAGCCCCAGCATTTT.

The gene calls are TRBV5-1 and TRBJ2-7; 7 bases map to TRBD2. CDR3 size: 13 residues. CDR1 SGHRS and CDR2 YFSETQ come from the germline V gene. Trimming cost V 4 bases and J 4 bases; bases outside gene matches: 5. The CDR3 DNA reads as TGCGCCAGCAGCAAGGGACTAAAGTACGAGCAGTACTTC. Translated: CASSKGLKYEQYF.

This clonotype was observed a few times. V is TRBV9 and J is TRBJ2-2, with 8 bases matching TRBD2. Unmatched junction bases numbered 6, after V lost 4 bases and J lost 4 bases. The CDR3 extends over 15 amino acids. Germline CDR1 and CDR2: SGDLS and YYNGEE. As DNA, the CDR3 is TGTGCCAGCAGCCCCTCGGGAGGGGCCACCGGGGAGCTGTTTTTT. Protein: CASSPSGGATGELFF.

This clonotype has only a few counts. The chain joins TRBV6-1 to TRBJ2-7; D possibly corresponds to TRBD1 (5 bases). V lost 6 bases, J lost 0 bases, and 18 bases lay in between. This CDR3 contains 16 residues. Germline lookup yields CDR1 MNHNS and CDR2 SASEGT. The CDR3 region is CASSLPGQGGSYEQYF. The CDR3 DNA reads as TGTGCCAGCAGCCTTCCCGGTCAGGGTGGCTCCTACGAGCAGTACTTC.

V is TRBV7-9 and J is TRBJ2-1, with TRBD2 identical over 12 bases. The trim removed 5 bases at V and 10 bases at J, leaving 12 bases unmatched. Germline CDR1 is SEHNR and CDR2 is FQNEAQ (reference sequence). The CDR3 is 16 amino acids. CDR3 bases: TGTGCCAGCAGCCCCAGTCTAGCGGGAGGGCCGGGGGAGCAGTTCTTC. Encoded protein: CASSPSLAGGPGEQFF.

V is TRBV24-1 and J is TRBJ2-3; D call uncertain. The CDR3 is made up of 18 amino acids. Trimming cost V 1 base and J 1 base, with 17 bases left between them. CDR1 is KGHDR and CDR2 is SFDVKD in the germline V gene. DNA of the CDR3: TGTGCCACCAGTGATTTTGCCGGAGCTTTATCGGGCACAGATACGCAGTATTTT. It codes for CATSDFAGALSGTDTQYF.

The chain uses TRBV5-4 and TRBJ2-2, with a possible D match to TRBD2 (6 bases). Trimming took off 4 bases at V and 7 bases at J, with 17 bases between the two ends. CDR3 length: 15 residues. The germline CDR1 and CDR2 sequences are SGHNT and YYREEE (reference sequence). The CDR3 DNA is TGTGCCAGCAGCCTGCAAGGGACTTTGGGCGGGGAGCTGTTTTTT. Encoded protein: CASSLQGTLGGELFF. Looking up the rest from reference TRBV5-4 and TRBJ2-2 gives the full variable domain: ETGVTQSPTHLIKTRGQQVTLRCSSQSGHNTVSWYQQALGQGPQFIFQYYREEENGRGNFPPRFSGLQFPNYSSELNVNALELDDSALYLCASSLQGTLGGELFFGEGSRLTVL.

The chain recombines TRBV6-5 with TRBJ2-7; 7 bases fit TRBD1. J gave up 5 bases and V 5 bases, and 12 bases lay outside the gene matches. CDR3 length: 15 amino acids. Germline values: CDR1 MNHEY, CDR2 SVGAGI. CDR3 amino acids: CASSDTDRVKDEQYF. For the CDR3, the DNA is TGTGCCAGCAGTGATACCGACAGGGTGAAGGACGAGCAGTACTTC.

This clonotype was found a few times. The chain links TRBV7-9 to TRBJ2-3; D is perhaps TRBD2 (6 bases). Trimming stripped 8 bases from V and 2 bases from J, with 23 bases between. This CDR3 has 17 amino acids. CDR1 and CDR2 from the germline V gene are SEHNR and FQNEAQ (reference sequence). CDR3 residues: CASFGTGGIHLTDTQYF. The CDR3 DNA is TGTGCCAGCTTTGGGACCGGGGGAATCCACCTCACAGATACGCAGTATTTT.

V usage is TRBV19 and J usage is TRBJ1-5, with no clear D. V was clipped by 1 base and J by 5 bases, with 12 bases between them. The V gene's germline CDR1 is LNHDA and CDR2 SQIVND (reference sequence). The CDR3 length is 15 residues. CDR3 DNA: TGTGCCAGTAGTATAGTGGTAGGAGGGCATCAGCCCCAGCATTTT. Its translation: CASSIVVGGHQPQHF.